This TCR beta chain was documented in a study of identifying expanded T cells in peripheral blood. Study-level points and caveats: Clone count variance between approximately two-week samples rose with total template count.

Germline V gene data show CDR1 as SGHRS and CDR2 as YFSETQ. This CDR3 is 15 amino acids long. V dropped 1 base and J dropped 5; count of bases not matched to a gene: 7. Clones were sequenced by immunoSEQ multiplex PCR, and TCRdb holds only the in-frame ones, with some missing. The sample has about 52,000 clones, around 82% seen once. Regarding this clone: The target antigen is unknown.

This clonotype originated in a person between 18 and 69 years old in good health. The source material was blood. V usage is TRBV5-1 and J usage is TRBJ2-7, with 9 bases fitting TRBD1. This CDR3 is CASSLTGGLSDEQYF. The CDR3 DNA is TGCGCCAGCAGCTTGACAGGGGGCCTTTCGGACGAGCAGTACTTC.